One and the same sample provided the 15 T cell receptor beta chains below, sequenced in a study of CD8 T cell repertoires and HIV-1 epitope variants. Assay used: immunoSEQ multiplex PCR; TCRdb lists only in-frame clones, some missing. Here the sample spans approximately 90,000 clones, roughly 81% being singletons. Sequencing was done on a sample of uncultured baseline CD8+ T cells from peripheral blood mononuclear cells (PBMCs). The receptors stem from a male donor with HIV.

This clone has only a few counts. The chain is built from TRBV19 and TRBJ1-1; D uncertain. Germline V gives CDR1 LNHDA, CDR2 SQIVND (reference sequence). The CDR3 is 13 amino acids. V lost 5 bases and J lost 4, with 11 bases in between. In DNA form, the CDR3 reads TGTGCCAGTAGTTCGCTTGGCGCCACTGAAGCTTTCTTT. It codes for CASSSLGATEAFF.

This clone was observed at least ten times. This chain uses TRBV6-5 with TRBJ1-2; 10 nucleotides align to TRBD1. Germline values: CDR1 MNHEY, CDR2 SVGAGI. With 5 bases clipped from V and 7 bases from J, the junction kept 10 bases outside the gene matches. The CDR3 is made up of 15 amino acids. CDR3 DNA sequence: TGTGCCAGCAGTAACTTCGGGACAGGGGCCGGTGGCTACACCTTC. Amino acid sequence: CASSNFGTGAGGYTF.

This clone was found once. The chain uses TRBV5-6 and TRBJ2-2; D is possibly TRBD1 (6 bases). The CDR3 contains 14 residues. CDR1 is SGHDT, CDR2 YYEEEE, per germline. Trimming took off 5 bases at V and 3 bases at J, with 11 bases between the two ends. The CDR3 DNA sequence: TGTGCCAGCAGTCGGGACATTGACACCGGGGAGCTGTTTTTT. Its translation is CASSRDIDTGELFF.

The chain couples TRBV11-1 to TRBJ2-5, with D perhaps matching TRBD2 (6 bases). The germline CDR1 and CDR2 sequences are SGHAT and FQDESV (reference sequence). The CDR3 sequence is 12 residues long. V dropped 2 bases and J dropped 9 bases, with 10 bases sitting between them. CDR3 sequence: CASSLFREAQYF. DNA of the CDR3: TGTGCCAGCAGCTTATTCAGGGAGGCCCAGTACTTC.

This clone appeared a single time. The gene calls are TRBV28 and TRBJ2-2; 14 bases align to TRBD2. CDR1 and CDR2 (germline): MDHEN, SYDVKM. The J segment lost 3 bases and the V segment lost 5 bases, leaving 5 bases of the junction unmatched. The CDR3 is 17 residues long. The CDR3 sequence is CASSGTSGGWDTGELFF. CDR3 in DNA: TGTGCCAGCAGTGGGACTAGCGGGGGTTGGGACACCGGGGAGCTGTTTTTT.

The CDR3 spells CASSIVASGIWETQYF. For the CDR3, the DNA is TGTGCCAGTAGTATAGTTGCTAGCGGGATTTGGGAGACCCAGTACTTC. The chain joins TRBV19 to TRBJ2-5; 9 nucleotides line up with TRBD2. The V and J ends lost 1 base and 5 bases, in that order; junction bases with no gene match: 8. Germline values: CDR1 LNHDA, CDR2 SQIVND (reference sequence). This CDR3 has 16 residues.

The CDR3 reads CASSRQGPGANVLTF. DNA for the CDR3: TGTGCCAGCAGCAGACAGGGACCCGGGGCCAACGTCCTGACTTTC. The rearrangement joins TRBV13 to TRBJ2-6; 7 nucleotides agree with TRBD1. Germline values: CDR1 PRHDT, CDR2 FYEKMQ (reference sequence). There are 15 residues in the CDR3. V shed 5 bases and J 4 bases; nucleotides not matched to a gene: 5.

The chain uses TRBV9 and TRBJ2-3; no reliable D call. The V gene lost 2 bases and the J gene lost 0 bases, with 13 bases spanning the gap. This CDR3 is built from 16 residues. Germline lookup yields CDR1 SGDLS and CDR2 YYNGEE. The CDR3 region is CASSVTQTGSTDTQYF. The CDR3 DNA sequence: TGTGCCAGCAGCGTCACCCAAACGGGTAGCACAGATACGCAGTATTTT.

V is TRBV28 and J is TRBJ2-6, with 15 positions matching TRBD2. The V and J ends lost 5 bases and 0 bases, in that order; junction bases with no gene match: 5. Germline-derived CDR1 and CDR2 are MDHEN and SYDVKM. CDR3 length: 19 amino acids. The CDR3, as DNA: TGTGCCAGCAGTGGGCCGGGACTAGCGGGAGGCTCTGGGGCCAACGTCCTGACTTTC. Its protein product is CASSGPGLAGGSGANVLTF.

The rearrangement links TRBV15 to TRBJ1-2, with no clear D. Trimming took 3 bases from V and 8 from J, leaving 16 bases between them. This CDR3 contains 14 residues. Germline V lookup: CDR1 LNHNV, CDR2 YYDKDF (reference sequence). CDR3 region: CATSRDRAVPGYTF. The CDR3 DNA is TGTGCCACCAGCAGGGACCGGGCTGTCCCCGGCTACACCTTC. Drawing the rest from reference TRBV15 and TRBJ1-2, the complete variable domain is DAMVIQNPRYQVTQFGKPVTLSCSQTLNHNVMYWYQQKSSQAPKLLFHYYDKDFNNEADTPDNFQSRRPNTSFCFLDIRSPGLGDTAMYLCATSRDRAVPGYTFGSGTRLTVV.

J is TRBJ2-5 and V is TRBV29-1, with TRBD1 as a possible D gene (6 bases). Germline values: CDR1 SQVTM, CDR2 ANQGSEA. Trimming shortened V by 3 bases and J by 5 bases, and 13 bases separated the two germline ends. The CDR3 contains 13 residues. CDR3 coding DNA: TGCAGCGTTGAGAAGGTCCAGGGGGAGACCCAGTACTTC. Amino acids: CSVEKVQGETQYF.

About this clone: At one boundary the junction diverges from the germline segment, which might be a read error. V and J are TRBV10-2 and TRBJ2-7, with 11 positions matching TRBD1. The CDR3 consists of 13 residues. The germline V gene encodes CDR1 WSHSY and CDR2 SAAADI. The CDR3 DNA reads TGCGCCAGCAGTGAGTCGTGGACAGGGGGCTTGGACTTC. Its protein product is CASSESWTGGLDF.

The V and J genes are TRBV7-2 and TRBJ1-2; D uncertain. Germline V gene sequence: CDR1 SGHTA, CDR2 FQGNSA. The CDR3 is 14 residues long. V dropped 0 bases and J dropped 7 bases, with 12 bases sitting between them. CDR3 in amino acids: CASSLAQPAGGYTF. Here the CDR3 DNA reads TGTGCCAGCAGCTTAGCTCAGCCGGCCGGTGGCTACACCTTC. Supplemented by reference TRBV7-2 and TRBJ1-2, the full variable domain reads GAGVSQSPSNKVTEKGKDVELRCDPISGHTALYWYRQSLGQGLEFLIYFQGNSAPDKSGLPSDRFSAERTGGSVSTLTIQRTQQEDSAVYLCASSLAQPAGGYTFGSGTRLTVV.

This clone ranks as medium-sized. The rearrangement joins TRBV28 to TRBJ1-1; no definite D call. The CDR3 runs 14 residues. Trimming shortened V by 3 bases and J by 4 bases, and 12 bases separated the two germline ends. Germline V gene data show CDR1 as MDHEN and CDR2 as SYDVKM. CDR3 region: CASSFRGWGTEAFF. The CDR3 nucleotides read TGTGCCAGCAGTTTTCGGGGATGGGGCACTGAAGCTTTCTTT.

This clone came up a few times. The chain employs TRBV5-4 and TRBJ1-5, with D perhaps TRBD1 (5 bases). The CDR3 spans 14 residues. Trimming shortened V by 6 bases and J by 1 base, and 11 bases separated the two germline ends. Germline V gene lookup returns CDR1 SGHNT and CDR2 YYREEE (reference sequence). CDR3 sequence reads: CASTGLRSNQPQHF. The CDR3 nucleotides are TGTGCCAGCACAGGGTTGAGGAGCAATCAGCCCCAGCATTTT.